Below, one T cell receptor (beta chain) is given with its context. CDR3 length: 16 amino acids. Germline V gene lookup returns CDR1 LNHDA and CDR2 SQIVND (reference sequence). The junction had 11 bases not matched to a gene; V was cut back by 6 bases and J by 0 bases. Profiled with immunoSEQ multiplex PCR; TCRdb holds only in-frame clones, not every one. The table includes more than 200,000 clones, about 88% detected once. The data derive from a study of blood T cell repertoires in COVID-19. About the research overall: T cells, B-cell-depleted T cells, or PBMCs supplied cDNA or gDNA.

The sequenced sample was peripheral blood. The clonotype comes from a young man with active or convalescent COVID-19. The chain employs TRBV19 and TRBJ2-7; TRBD1 agrees at 7 bases. CDR3 protein: CASSRSTGMSSYEQYF. DNA for the CDR3: TGTGCCAGTAGCAGATCGACAGGGATGAGCTCCTACGAGCAGTACTTC.